The 14 T cell receptor beta chains below all came from one sample that was sequenced in a study of T cells in Graves' hyperthyroidism and ophthalmopathy. RNA transcripts provided the source from which TCR beta CDR3 regions were amplified. Carried out on the TCR CDR3, a first-round RT-PCR used the HTBI primer set. TCRdb redid the calling of the multiplex PCR reads with MiXCR, one entry per CDR3 protein. Among hundreds of thousands of distinct CDR3 sequences listed, 14% were seen once. The source material was blood. These receptors came from a woman under 30 with Graves' hyperthyroidism.

V usage is TRBV6-2 or TRBV6-3 and J usage is TRBJ2-5, with 7 bases identical to TRBD2. The CDR3 sequence is 16 residues long. Germline V gene data show CDR1 as MNHEY and CDR2 as SVGEGT. Trimming at V came to 8 bases and at J to 2 bases, leaving 14 bases not matched to a gene. CDR3 coding DNA: TGTGCCAGCCTCCGAGCCCTAGCGGCCCTACAAGAGACCCAGTACTTC. It yields the protein CASLRALAALQETQYF.

This clonotype has only a few counts. The V gene is TRBV27, the J gene TRBJ1-5, with 7 nucleotides matching TRBD1. With V trimmed by 6 bases and J by 6 bases, 14 bases remained unmatched. Germline lookup yields CDR1 MNHEY and CDR2 SMNVEV (reference sequence). This CDR3 region has 16 residues. CDR3 nucleotide sequence: TGTGCCAGCAGCCCACGACAGGGACGGCTACTTCAGCCCCAGCATTTT. It translates to CASSPRQGRLLQPQHF.

This clonotype appeared a few times. The chain couples TRBV5-6 to TRBJ2-7; 8 nucleotides match TRBD2. CDR1 SGHDT and CDR2 YYEEEE come from the germline V gene. V was pared by 4 bases and J by 2 bases, with 14 bases of the junction left unmatched. The CDR3 is 17 residues long. The CDR3 loop reads CASSPAWGAGGTYEQYF. The CDR3 nucleotides are TGTGCCAGCAGCCCGGCGTGGGGGGCGGGAGGAACCTACGAGCAGTACTTC. Complete variable domain (other parts from reference TRBV5-6 and TRBJ2-7): DAGVTQSPTHLIKTRGQQVTLRCSPKSGHDTVSWYQQALGQGPQFIFQYYEEEERQRGNFPDRFSGHQFPNYSSELNVNALLLGDSALYLCASSPAWGAGGTYEQYFGPGTRLTVT.

Remarks on this clonotype: With a much larger clone just one base away, this may be a read error. J is TRBJ1-3 and V is TRBV20-1, with 10 bases matching TRBD1. Looked up from germline, CDR1 is DFQATT and CDR2 is SNEGSKA (reference sequence). The CDR3 sequence is 14 residues long. DNA of the CDR3: TGCGGTGCTAGGGGACAGGGGATAGGAAACACCATATATTTT. As protein: CGARGQGIGNTIYF.

This clonotype was recorded many times. The gene calls are TRBV7-9 and TRBJ2-3, with D unresolved. Germline V gene sequence: CDR1 SEHNR, CDR2 FQNEAQ (reference sequence). The CDR3 runs 13 residues. V lost 4 bases and J 5 bases, leaving 10 bases between the germline ends. CDR3 sequence reads: CASSSPRRDTQYF. CDR3 nucleotides: TGTGCCAGCAGCTCTCCCAGGAGAGATACGCAGTATTTT.

This clonotype was picked up many times. CDR3 bases: TGTGCCAGCAGTGCCCAGGGGGGGTCCCACGAGCAGTACTTC. Its protein product is CASSAQGGSHEQYF. The chain has TRBV2 and TRBJ2-7; perhaps D is TRBD1 or TRBD2 (7 bases each). Looked up from germline, CDR1 is SNHLY and CDR2 is FYNNEI. The V end was cut by 4 bases, the J end by 5 bases, with 15 bases between. The CDR3 consists of 14 residues.

This chain links TRBV28 with TRBJ2-6; no clear D gene. The CDR3 loop spans 14 amino acids. The V gene lost 4 bases and the J gene lost 1 base, with 5 bases spanning the gap. Germline CDR1 MDHEN, CDR2 SYDVKM. The CDR3 here is CASSWISGANVLTF. In DNA form, the CDR3 reads TGTGCCAGCAGTTGGATTTCTGGGGCCAACGTCCTGACTTTC.

This clonotype came up many times. This chain connects TRBV11-1 to TRBJ2-2; 7 bases match TRBD2. Germline V gene data show CDR1 as SGHAT and CDR2 as FQDESV (reference sequence). Trimming cost V 1 base and J 4 bases; bases outside gene matches: 3. The CDR3 has 15 residues. The CDR3 here is CASSLGLAGTGELFF. The CDR3 DNA sequence: TGTGCCAGCAGCTTAGGACTAGCTGGCACCGGGGAGCTGTTTTTT.

This clonotype has at least ten counts. This chain links TRBV7-9 with TRBJ2-7; 10 bases agree with TRBD2. V lost 5 bases to trimming and J lost 2 bases; unmatched junction nucleotides: 3. This CDR3 comprises 14 residues. CDR1 and CDR2 (germline): SEHNR, FQNEAQ (reference sequence). CDR3 sequence: CASSGGLAAYEQYF. The DNA of the CDR3 is TGTGCCAGCAGCGGCGGACTAGCGGCCTACGAGCAGTACTTC. Together with reference TRBV7-9 and TRBJ2-7, the CDR3 gives the full variable domain: DTGVSQNPRHKITKRGQNVTFRCDPISEHNRLYWYRQTLGQGPEFLTYFQNEAQLEKSRLLSDRFSAERPKGSFSTLEIQRTEQGDSAMYLCASSGGLAAYEQYFGPGTRLTVT.

This clonotype was seen only a few times. This chain joins TRBV18 and TRBJ2-1; maybe TRBD1 (5 bases). V was pared by 3 bases and J by 6 bases, with 9 bases between. Germline V lookup: CDR1 KGHSH, CDR2 LQKENI. CDR3 size: 13 residues. CDR3 amino acids: CASSPGLANEQFF. For the CDR3, the DNA is TGTGCCAGCTCACCGGGGCTGGCCAATGAGCAGTTCTTC.

Many counts were recorded for this clonotype. This rearrangement joins TRBV6-1 to TRBJ1-1; D unresolved. The CDR3 sequence is 13 residues long. V was clipped by 7 bases and J by 3 bases, with 12 bases between them. CDR1 MNHNS and CDR2 SASEGT come from the germline V gene. This CDR3 reads CASIFGVYTEAFF. CDR3 DNA: TGTGCCAGCATATTCGGGGTGTACACTGAAGCTTTCTTT.

This clonotype was observed many times. As DNA, the CDR3 is TGCGCCAGCAGCCAAGATCGGAGAGTCCAAGAGACCCAGTACTTC. As protein: CASSQDRRVQETQYF. The V gene is TRBV4-1, the J gene TRBJ2-5; D gene unclear. Trimming took off 0 bases at V and 1 base at J, with 9 bases between the two ends. Germline-derived CDR1 and CDR2 are MGHRA and YSYEKL. The CDR3 covers 15 residues.

This clonotype was detected ten times or more. The chain employs TRBV2 and TRBJ2-7; tentatively, D is TRBD1 or TRBD2 (6 bases each). The CDR3 is made up of 14 amino acids. The germline V and J ends were trimmed by 9 bases and 6 bases, with 21 bases remaining between them. Looked up from germline, CDR1 is SNHLY and CDR2 is FYNNEI. The CDR3 here is CASRGGGRAGEQYF. The CDR3 nucleotides read TGTGCCAGTCGAGGGGGAGGCAGGGCTGGCGAGCAGTACTTC.

This clonotype was counted many times. The chain carries TRBV5-1 and TRBJ2-7; 8 bases fit TRBD1. Trimming cost V 5 bases and J 6 bases; bases outside gene matches: 7. CDR1 and CDR2 from the germline V gene are SGHRS and YFSETQ. The CDR3 is 13 residues long. The CDR3 coding sequence is TGCGCCAGCAGGGACAGGGCGGAAGGCGAGCAGTACTTC. It specifies CASRDRAEGEQYF.